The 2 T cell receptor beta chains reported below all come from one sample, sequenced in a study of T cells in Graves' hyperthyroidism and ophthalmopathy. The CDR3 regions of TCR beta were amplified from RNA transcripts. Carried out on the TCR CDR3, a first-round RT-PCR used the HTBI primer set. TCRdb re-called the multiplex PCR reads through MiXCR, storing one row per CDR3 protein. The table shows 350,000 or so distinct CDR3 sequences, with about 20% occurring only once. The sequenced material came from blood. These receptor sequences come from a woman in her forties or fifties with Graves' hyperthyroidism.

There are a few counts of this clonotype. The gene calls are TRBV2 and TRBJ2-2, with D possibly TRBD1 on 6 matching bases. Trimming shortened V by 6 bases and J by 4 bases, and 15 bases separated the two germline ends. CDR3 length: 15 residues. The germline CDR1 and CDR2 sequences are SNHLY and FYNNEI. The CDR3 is CASRPGAPTTGELFF. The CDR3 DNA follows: TGTGCCAGCAGGCCAGGGGCCCCGACCACCGGGGAGCTGTTTTTT.

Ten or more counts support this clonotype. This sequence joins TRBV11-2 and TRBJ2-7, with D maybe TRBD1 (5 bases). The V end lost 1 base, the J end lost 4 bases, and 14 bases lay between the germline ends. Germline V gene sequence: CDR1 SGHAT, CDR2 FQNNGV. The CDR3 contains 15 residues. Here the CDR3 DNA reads TGTGCCAGCAGCTTAGGTTGGGGCCAGGGATACGAGCAGTACTTC. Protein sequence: CASSLGWGQGYEQYF.